The entry below describes one T cell receptor beta chain. As yet, its antigen is unknown. Separate from the roughly 700-subject first cohort was the 120-subject validation cohort, to which the donors belonged. The protocol was immunoSEQ multiplex PCR, while the TCRdb copy is restricted to in-frame clones and leaves out a portion. The sample lists about 360,000 clones, roughly 90% occurring once. The sample belongs to a study of cytomegalovirus exposure and HLA in healthy donors. Whole-study findings and limits: According to a later analysis, TCR clusters from the first cohort tended to co-occur in the 120 or so validation repertoires. Rare TCR sequences predominated, though certain public TCRs were found in many donors.

The CDR3 extends over 19 amino acids. The ends lost 5 bases at V and 6 bases at J; junction bases unmatched: 19. In germline, CDR1 is SGHAT, CDR2 FQNNGV. V usage is TRBV11-2 and J usage is TRBJ2-1, with 10 bases that match TRBD1. The sequence was collected from a woman younger than 30 in good health and CMV-seronegative. Sequenced: PBMCs. For the CDR3, the DNA is TGTGCCAGCAGCCCCGGGAGGGGACAGGGGTTCCCCCTTGTCAATGAGCAGTTCTTC. Translation gives CASSPGRGQGFPLVNEQFF.